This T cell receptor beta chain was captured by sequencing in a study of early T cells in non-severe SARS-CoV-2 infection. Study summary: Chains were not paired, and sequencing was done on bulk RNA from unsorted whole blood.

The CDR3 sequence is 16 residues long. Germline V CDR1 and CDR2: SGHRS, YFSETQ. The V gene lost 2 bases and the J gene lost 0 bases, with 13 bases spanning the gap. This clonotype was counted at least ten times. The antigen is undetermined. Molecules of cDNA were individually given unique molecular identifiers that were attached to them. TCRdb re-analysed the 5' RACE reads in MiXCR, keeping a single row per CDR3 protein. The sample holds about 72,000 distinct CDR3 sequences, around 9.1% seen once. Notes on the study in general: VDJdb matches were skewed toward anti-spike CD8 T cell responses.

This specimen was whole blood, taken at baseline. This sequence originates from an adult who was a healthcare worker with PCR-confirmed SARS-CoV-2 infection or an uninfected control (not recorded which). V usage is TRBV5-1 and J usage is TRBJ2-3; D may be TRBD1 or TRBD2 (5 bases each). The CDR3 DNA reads TGCGCCAGCAGCTTATCCGGGGCCCCTAGCACAGATACGCAGTATTTT. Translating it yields CASSLSGAPSTDTQYF.